The subject of this entry is one T cell receptor (beta chain). Its specificity is unknown. TCRdb analysed the 5' RACE reads with MiXCR anew, one entry per CDR3 protein. The sample yields a few hundred thousand distinct CDR3 sequences, roughly 15% seen once. This sample was included in a study of identical twins. Overall study results and limits: There is a chance that invariant MAIT and iNKT cells partially muddied zero-insertion analyses.

In germline, CDR1 is SGHVS, CDR2 FQNEAQ. This CDR3 spans 15 amino acids. Trimming took 5 bases from V and 6 from J, leaving 20 bases between them. In addition, the sample was reused for a study of yellow fever vaccine responses in identical twins.

Material for sequencing was CD4+ T cells sorted from blood. The clonotype comes from a woman aged 18 to 35 in good health. The chain is built from TRBV7-8 and TRBJ2-7, with a possible D match to TRBD1 (6 bases). CDR3 sequence reads: CASSQGTHRGGEQYF. The CDR3 DNA sequence: TGTGCCAGCAGCCAAGGGACCCACCGAGGGGGCGAGCAGTACTTC.